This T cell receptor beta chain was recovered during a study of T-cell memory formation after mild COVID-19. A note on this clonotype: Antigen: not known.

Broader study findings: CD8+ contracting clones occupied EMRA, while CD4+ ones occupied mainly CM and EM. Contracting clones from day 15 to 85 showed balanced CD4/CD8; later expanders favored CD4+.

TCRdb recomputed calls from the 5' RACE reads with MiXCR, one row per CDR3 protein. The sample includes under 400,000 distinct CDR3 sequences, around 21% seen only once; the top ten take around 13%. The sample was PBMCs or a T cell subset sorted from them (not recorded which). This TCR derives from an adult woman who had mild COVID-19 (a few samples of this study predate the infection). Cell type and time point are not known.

The CDR3, as DNA: TGCGCCAGCAGCTTGGCGCCGGGACAGGGTCGATCGGCTGAAGCTTTCTTT. It translates to CASSLAPGQGRSAEAFF. The chain recombines TRBV5-1 with TRBJ1-1, with 9 bases fitting TRBD1. The V segment lost 0 bases and the J segment 6 bases; nucleotides outside the gene matches: 12. The germline gives CDR1 SGHRS, CDR2 YFSETQ. CDR3 length: 17 amino acids.